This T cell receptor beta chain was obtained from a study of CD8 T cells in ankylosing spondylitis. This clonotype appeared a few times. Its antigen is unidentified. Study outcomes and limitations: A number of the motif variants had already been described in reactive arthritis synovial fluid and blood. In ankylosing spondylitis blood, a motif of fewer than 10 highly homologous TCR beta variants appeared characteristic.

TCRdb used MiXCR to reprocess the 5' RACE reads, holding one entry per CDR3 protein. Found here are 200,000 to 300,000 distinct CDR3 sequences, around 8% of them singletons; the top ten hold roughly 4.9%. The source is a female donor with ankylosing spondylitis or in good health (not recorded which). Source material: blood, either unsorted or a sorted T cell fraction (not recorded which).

CDR3 nucleotides: TGTGCCAGCAGTTACTGGGGGGGGCTCGGGAGCACTGAAGCTTTCTTT. Its protein product is CASSYWGGLGSTEAFF. The rearrangement joins TRBV6-2 or TRBV6-3 to TRBJ1-1, with a weak D call TRBD1 (6 bases). The germline CDR1 and CDR2 sequences are MNHEY and SVGEGT. The CDR3 loop spans 16 amino acids. V was shortened by 1 base and J by 4 bases, with 16 bases between the two germline ends.